These 17 T cell receptor beta chains share one sample of origin, sequenced in a study of T cell changes during pregnancy in multiple sclerosis. The protocol was immunoSEQ multiplex PCR, while the TCRdb copy is restricted to in-frame clones and leaves out a portion. The sample consists of around 80,000 clones, 92% of them appearing once. The sequences come from peripheral blood, collected before pregnancy. The receptors here all came from a female donor with multiple sclerosis, enrolled in a pregnancy study.

V and J are TRBV6-5 and TRBJ1-1; 8 nucleotides align to TRBD1. J was trimmed by 0 bases and V by 6 bases; bases with no gene match: 3. Per germline, CDR1 MNHEY and CDR2 SVGAGI. The CDR3 has 14 amino acids. The CDR3 DNA reads TGTGCCAGCAGCCCGGGACAGGTGAACACTGAAGCTTTCTTT. It is translated as CASSPGQVNTEAFF.

V usage is TRBV28 and J usage is TRBJ1-2, with TRBD1 identical over 7 bases. V lost 5 bases to trimming and J lost 6 bases; unmatched junction nucleotides: 6. Germline lookup yields CDR1 MDHEN and CDR2 SYDVKM. The CDR3 is 13 amino acids. The CDR3 here is CASSLDRLDGYTF. The CDR3 DNA is TGTGCCAGCAGTCTGGACAGGTTGGATGGCTACACCTTC.

This clone was seen only once. This chain connects TRBV11-2 to TRBJ1-1; no clear D. The germline CDR1 and CDR2 sequences are SGHAT and FQNNGV. V was clipped by 2 bases and J by 1 base, with 8 bases between them. There are 14 residues in the CDR3. CDR3 DNA: TGTGCCAGCAGCTTAAGTGGAGCGAACACTGAAGCTTTCTTT. Translating gives CASSLSGANTEAFF.

V usage is TRBV25-1 and J usage is TRBJ2-5, with a possible D match to TRBD1 (5 bases). CDR1 is MGHDK, CDR2 SYGVNS, per germline. V was pared by 4 bases and J by 2 bases, with 11 bases between. The CDR3 consists of 14 residues. The CDR3 region is CASSGRQTQETQYF. The DNA of the CDR3 is TGTGCCAGCAGTGGTCGACAGACACAAGAGACCCAGTACTTC.

The chain combines TRBV5-6 with TRBJ2-1, with 10 bases that match TRBD2. Trimming took 0 bases from V and 2 from J; bases not matched to a gene: 8. The CDR3 has 18 amino acids. Germline CDR1 SGHDT, CDR2 YYEEEE. The CDR3 region is CASSLGGSAGGPYNEQFF. CDR3 nucleotides: TGTGCCAGCAGCTTGGGGGGATCAGCGGGAGGGCCCTACAATGAGCAGTTCTTC.

This clone was observed once. The chain uses TRBV6-1 and TRBJ1-5; 8 bases agree with TRBD1. In germline, CDR1 is MNHNS, CDR2 SASEGT. Trimming removed 5 bases from V and 4 bases from J; junction bases left unmatched: 1. The CDR3 consists of 13 residues. The CDR3 DNA sequence: TGTGCCAGCAGTCGACAGGGGAATCAGCCCCAGCATTTT. Its protein product is CASSRQGNQPQHF.

The chain couples TRBV5-1 to TRBJ2-1; 9 positions agree with TRBD1. Germline V lookup: CDR1 SGHRS, CDR2 YFSETQ. The CDR3 runs 16 residues. After removal of 0 bases from V and 4 bases from J, the junction contained 5 bases not matched to a gene. CDR3 nucleotides: TGCGCCAGCAGCTTGGGGGGACAGGGTACATACAATGAGCAGTTCTTC. Translated, it gives CASSLGGQGTYNEQFF. Together with reference TRBV5-1 and TRBJ2-1, the CDR3 gives the full variable domain: KAGVTQTPRYLIKTRGQQVTLSCSPISGHRSVSWYQQTPGQGLQFLFEYFSETQRNKGNFPGRFSGRQFSNSRSEMNVSTLELGDSALYLCASSLGGQGTYNEQFFGPGTRLTVL.

The chain links TRBV5-4 to TRBJ2-7, with 7 bases matching TRBD1. The CDR3 consists of 17 residues. Germline CDR1 SGHNT, CDR2 YYREEE (reference sequence). The V and J ends lost 0 bases and 3 bases, in that order; junction bases with no gene match: 12. CDR3 in amino acids: CASSLDPRTGLNYEQYF. CDR3 sequence (DNA): TGTGCCAGCAGCTTGGATCCCCGGACAGGACTTAACTACGAGCAGTACTTC.

The V call is TRBV15, the J call TRBJ2-7; 9 positions match TRBD1. V was pared by 3 bases and J by 5 bases, with 8 bases of the junction left unmatched. Germline-derived CDR1 and CDR2 are LNHNV and YYDKDF (reference sequence). This CDR3 is 15 amino acids long. Here the CDR3 DNA reads TGTGCCACCAGCAGTTTAGTGGGACAGGGCCACGAGCAGTACTTC. Its protein product is CATSSLVGQGHEQYF.

This chain uses TRBV2 with TRBJ2-4; 8 nucleotides align to TRBD1. CDR3 length equals 15 residues. J lost 8 bases, V lost 2 bases, and 8 bases had no gene match. In germline, CDR1 is SNHLY, CDR2 FYNNEI. This CDR3 reads CASSERAGGIDIQYF. CDR3 coding DNA: TGTGCCAGCAGTGAAAGGGCAGGGGGCATAGACATTCAGTACTTC.

This rearrangement joins TRBV19 to TRBJ2-3; a possible D gene is TRBD1 (7 bases). Deletions cut 7 bases from V and 4 bases from J, with 21 bases between. The CDR3 covers 16 residues. CDR1 and CDR2 (germline): LNHDA, SQIVND (reference sequence). CDR3 sequence (DNA): TGTGCCAGTAAGACAGGGTCGGGAGTGGTGTCAGATACGCAGTATTTT. Translated, it gives CASKTGSGVVSDTQYF.

The chain carries TRBV19 and TRBJ1-2; no definite D call. The V end lost 3 bases, the J end lost 8 bases, and 13 bases lay between the germline ends. This CDR3 comprises 13 residues. Germline V gene lookup returns CDR1 LNHDA and CDR2 SQIVND (reference sequence). CDR3 coding DNA: TGTGCCAGTAGTATGGGCCCATCCCGGGGCTACACCTTC. It encodes CASSMGPSRGYTF. The full variable domain, completed using reference TRBV19 and TRBJ1-2, is DGGITQSPKYLFRKEGQNVTLSCEQNLNHDAMYWYRQDPGQGLRLIYYSQIVNDFQKGDIAEGYSVSREKKESFPLTVTSAQKNPTAFYLCASSMGPSRGYTFGSGTRLTVV.

This clone came up many times. The chain employs TRBV6-1 and TRBJ1-1, with 9 bases identical to TRBD1. Unmatched junction bases numbered 6, after V lost 7 bases and J lost 9 bases. This CDR3 has 12 residues. Germline V CDR1 and CDR2: MNHNS, SASEGT. CDR3 in DNA: TGTGCCAGCACCCGGGACAGGGATCAAGCTTTCTTT. Its protein product is CASTRDRDQAFF.

The V gene is TRBV5-1, the J gene TRBJ2-1, with 9 positions matching TRBD2. Germline CDR1 reads SGHRS; CDR2 reads YFSETQ. After removal of 0 bases from V and 10 bases from J, the junction contained 11 bases not matched to a gene. CDR3 length: 16 residues. The CDR3 protein is CASSLGAGGPWTEQFF. CDR3 bases: TGCGCCAGCAGCTTGGGGGCGGGAGGGCCTTGGACGGAGCAGTTCTTC.

This chain joins TRBV2 and TRBJ2-1, with 10 bases that match TRBD1. Germline CDR1 SNHLY, CDR2 FYNNEI. This CDR3 comprises 16 residues. Unmatched junction bases numbered 5, after V lost 5 bases and J lost 1 base. CDR3 sequence reads: CASSRVGQGSYNEQFF. As DNA, the CDR3 is TGTGCCAGCAGTAGGGTGGGACAGGGGTCCTACAATGAGCAGTTCTTC.

V is TRBV5-6 and J is TRBJ1-5; 8 bases line up with TRBD1. Trimming took 4 bases from V and 7 from J; bases not matched to a gene: 16. Germline values: CDR1 SGHDT, CDR2 YYEEEE. The CDR3 covers 17 residues. The CDR3 spells CASSRKGTGTSGQPQHF. The CDR3 DNA reads TGTGCCAGCAGCCGGAAAGGGACAGGTACTTCGGGGCAGCCCCAGCATTTT.

The rearrangement links TRBV7-2 to TRBJ2-7; TRBD1 is a possible D gene (5 bases). The CDR3 has 14 amino acids. Germline V lookup: CDR1 SGHTA, CDR2 FQGNSA. V lost 5 bases to trimming and J lost 1 base, with 12 bases between them. DNA of the CDR3: TGTGCCAGCAGCCCCAGGGCCCTATCCTACGAGCAGTACTTC. Amino acids: CASSPRALSYEQYF.